Sequencing of this T cell receptor beta chain was carried out in a study of shared clonotypes between healthy human individuals. The overall study: Per-donor plates numbered three CD4 naive, three CD4 memory, two CD8 naive and one CD8 memory.

For every subset, genomic DNA was evenly distributed across several immunoSEQ plates. Using immunoSEQ multiplex PCR, the repertoire was profiled, and TCRdb retains in-frame clones only, with some absent. This sample has a few million clones, with 85% to 95% found just once. The CDR3 extends over 16 amino acids. V shed 5 bases and J shed 8 bases, with 25 bases lying between them. Per germline, CDR1 SGHTA and CDR2 FQGNSA. A remark on this clone: Its target is unknown.

Broader study findings: Non-shared clonotypes displayed generation probabilities falling below those of clonotypes present in all four donors. The small donor group covered limited genetic and exposure diversity.

This clonotype was obtained from a man between 18 and 29 years old in good health. Some clones in this sample may be carry-over from other donors' samples. Sequences were obtained from naive CD4+ T cells from PBMCs. Subset noted: CD45RA+ positively selected. The rearrangement uses TRBV7-2 and TRBJ2-7; the D gene is possibly TRBD1 (8 bases). In DNA form, the CDR3 reads TGTGCCAGCAGCCGGGCAGGGGGCGGGGGCGAGATCCAGCAGTACTTC. As protein: CASSRAGGGGEIQQYF.